Shown below are 15 T cell receptor beta chains from a single sample sequenced in a study of CD4 T cells in relation to SARS-CoV-2 and coronaviruses. Repertoires were generated with immunoSEQ multiplex PCR, while TCRdb's copy carries only in-frame clones and drops some. In the table there are about 55,000 clones, 86% of which are singletons. CD4+ T cells from unexposed donors were obtained before the COVID-19 pandemic (2011-2018). Specimen: memory CD4+ T cells from PBMCs. These receptors were obtained from a human donor in good health.

This rearrangement joins TRBV5-1 to TRBJ2-7, with 9 positions matching TRBD2. V dropped 3 bases and J dropped 4; count of bases not matched to a gene: 11. CDR1 and CDR2 from the germline V gene are SGHRS and YFSETQ. The CDR3 has 16 amino acids. The CDR3 reads CASSWGSGSIEYEQYF. The CDR3 DNA is TGCGCCAGCAGCTGGGGTAGCGGGAGTATCGAGTACGAGCAGTACTTC.

The chain combines TRBV12-5 with TRBJ2-7; D is unclear. Germline-derived CDR1 and CDR2 are LGHNT and FRNRAP. This CDR3 comprises 12 residues. With 6 bases removed from V and 0 bases from J, the gap between germline ends came to 6 bases. CDR3 region: CASGLNSYEQYF. In DNA form, the CDR3 reads TGTGCTAGTGGCCTGAACTCCTACGAGCAGTACTTC.

J is TRBJ2-7 and V is TRBV28; 7 bases are a match to TRBD2. Losses at the gene ends were 1 base for V and 0 bases for J; bases not matched to a gene: 6. The CDR3 has 16 amino acids. CDR1 is MDHEN, CDR2 SYDVKM, per germline. CDR3 protein: CASSLYRLAASYEQYF. The CDR3 DNA is TGTGCCAGCAGTTTATACCGCCTAGCGGCCTCCTACGAGCAGTACTTC.

The V call is TRBV5-1, the J call TRBJ1-1; perhaps TRBD1 as D (6 bases). CDR1 is SGHRS, CDR2 YFSETQ, per germline. The CDR3 has 14 residues. Trimming took 4 bases from V and 1 from J, leaving 11 bases between them. CDR3 in DNA: TGCGCCAGCAGCCAGACGACAGGGAACACTGAAGCTTTCTTT. It codes for CASSQTTGNTEAFF.

The chain is built from TRBV28 and TRBJ2-2; 9 bases line up with TRBD2. V was clipped by 2 bases and J by 6 bases; unmatched bases: 7. The CDR3 is 16 amino acids. Germline V CDR1 and CDR2: MDHEN, SYDVKM. The DNA of the CDR3 is TGTGCCAGCAGTTTACTTGGCGGGAGGGCCCCCGGGGAGCTGTTTTTT. Protein product: CASSLLGGRAPGELFF.

The chain is built from TRBV5-1 and TRBJ1-2; 9 bases match TRBD1. The V segment lost 3 bases and the J segment 8 bases; nucleotides outside the gene matches: 11. The CDR3 has 15 residues. CDR1 SGHRS and CDR2 YFSETQ come from the germline V gene. As DNA, the CDR3 is TGCGCCAGCAGCTCTAACACACAGGGGGCACGGGGCTACACCTTC. Translation gives CASSSNTQGARGYTF. The whole variable domain, filled in from reference TRBV5-1 and TRBJ1-2, reads KAGVTQTPRYLIKTRGQQVTLSCSPISGHRSVSWYQQTPGQGLQFLFEYFSETQRNKGNFPGRFSGRQFSNSRSEMNVSTLELGDSALYLCASSSNTQGARGYTFGSGTRLTVV.

The chain combines TRBV14 with TRBJ1-1; D remains ambiguous. The CDR3 consists of 14 residues. The V gene lost 1 base and the J gene lost 1 base, with 7 bases spanning the gap. Germline CDR1 is SGHDN and CDR2 is FVKESK. The CDR3 coding sequence is TGTGCCAGCAGCCAAGTGTCCAAGAACACTGAAGCTTTCTTT. The encoded protein is CASSQVSKNTEAFF. The full variable domain, in which reference TRBV14 and TRBJ1-1 provide the parts outside the CDR3, is EAGVTQFPSHSVIEKGQTVTLRCDPISGHDNLYWYRRVMGKEIKFLLHFVKESKQDESGMPNNRFLAERTGGTYSTLKVQPAELEDSGVYFCASSQVSKNTEAFFGQGTRLTVV.

J is TRBJ1-5 and V is TRBV6-5, with 7 bases that match TRBD1. Germline-derived CDR1 and CDR2 are MNHEY and SVGAGI. The CDR3 has 14 residues. V trimming: 6 bases; J trimming: 6 bases; junction bases outside the gene matches: 8. CDR3 sequence: CASRTDRAGQPQHF. The DNA for the CDR3 is TGTGCCAGCAGGACAGACAGGGCGGGTCAGCCCCAGCATTTT.

This clone was seen a single time. The chain couples TRBV2 to TRBJ1-2; 7 bases line up with TRBD1. J lost 4 bases, V lost 5 bases, and 7 bases had no gene match. CDR1 SNHLY and CDR2 FYNNEI come from the germline V gene. The CDR3 has 14 amino acids. In DNA, the CDR3 is TGTGCCAGCAGTAGGGACAGCGGGCGCTATGGCTACACCTTC. This gives the protein CASSRDSGRYGYTF.

The chain is built from TRBV6-5 and TRBJ2-7; the match to TRBD2 covers 7 bases. The V gene end was trimmed by 0 bases and the J gene end by 3 bases; junction bases not matched to a gene: 5. Germline CDR1 MNHEY, CDR2 SVGAGI. The CDR3 length is 15 residues. CDR3 in DNA: TGTGCCAGCAGTTACTCCCGGGGAGGGAGCTACGAGCAGTACTTC. Translating gives CASSYSRGGSYEQYF.

The rearrangement uses TRBV9 and TRBJ1-5; no firm D call. This CDR3 has 12 residues. Germline V gives CDR1 SGDLS, CDR2 YYNGEE. V lost 4 bases, J lost 3 bases, and 5 bases lay in between. CDR3 nucleotide sequence: TGTGCCAGCAGCCGAGACAATCAGCCCCAGCATTTT. The encoded protein is CASSRDNQPQHF.

V and J are TRBV3-1 (or the pseudogene TRBV3-2) and TRBJ2-3, with 7 bases that match TRBD1. The germline V gene encodes CDR1 LGHDT and CDR2 YNNKEL (reference sequence). V was pared by 4 bases and J by 3 bases, with 10 bases of the junction left unmatched. The CDR3 has 16 amino acids. The CDR3 DNA reads as TGTGCCAGCAGCCCCGGGACAGCGGTAAAGACAGATACGCAGTATTTT. It encodes CASSPGTAVKTDTQYF.

V gene TRBV19 combines with J gene TRBJ2-2, with 12 bases that match TRBD2. Germline trimming cut 3 bases from V and 0 bases from J; bases unmatched to any gene: 8. The CDR3 is 19 amino acids. Germline CDR1 and CDR2: LNHDA and SQIVND (reference sequence). DNA for the CDR3: TGTGCCAGTAGTATCGGGCTAGCGGGAGGGATCGCGAACACCGGGGAGCTGTTTTTT. Translating it yields CASSIGLAGGIANTGELFF.

The chain couples TRBV10-1 to TRBJ1-2; 7 nucleotides line up with TRBD1. Germline V gives CDR1 WNHNN, CDR2 SYGVQD (reference sequence). The V and J ends lost 4 bases and 8 bases, in that order; junction bases with no gene match: 7. CDR3 length: 13 residues. CDR3 sequence (DNA): TGCGCCAGCAGTGGGACAGGATCAGGCGGCTACACCTTC. Amino acid sequence: CASSGTGSGGYTF.

This chain's CDR3 is CASSIAPRTGYQETQYF. The CDR3 nucleotides read TGTGCCAGTAGTATAGCCCCTCGGACAGGTTACCAAGAGACCCAGTACTTC. The rearrangement uses TRBV19 and TRBJ2-5, with 7 positions matching TRBD1. This CDR3 spans 17 amino acids. With 1 base clipped from V and 0 bases from J, the junction kept 8 bases outside the gene matches. CDR1 LNHDA and CDR2 SQIVND come from the germline V gene (reference sequence).